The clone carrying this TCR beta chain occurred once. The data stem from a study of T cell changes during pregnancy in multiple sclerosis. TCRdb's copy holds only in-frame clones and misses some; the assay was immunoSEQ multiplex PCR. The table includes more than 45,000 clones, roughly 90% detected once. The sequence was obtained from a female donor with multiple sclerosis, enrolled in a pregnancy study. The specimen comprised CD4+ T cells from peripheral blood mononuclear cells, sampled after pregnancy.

CDR3 nucleotides: TGTGCCAGCAGCCCCGGACCTACAGGGTATGGCTACACCTTC. Translation: CASSPGPTGYGYTF. The V and J genes are TRBV5-6 and TRBJ1-2; a weak D match, TRBD1 (6 bases). The CDR3 consists of 14 residues. In germline, CDR1 is SGHDT, CDR2 YYEEEE. V lost 4 bases to trimming and J lost 5 bases, with 15 bases between them.